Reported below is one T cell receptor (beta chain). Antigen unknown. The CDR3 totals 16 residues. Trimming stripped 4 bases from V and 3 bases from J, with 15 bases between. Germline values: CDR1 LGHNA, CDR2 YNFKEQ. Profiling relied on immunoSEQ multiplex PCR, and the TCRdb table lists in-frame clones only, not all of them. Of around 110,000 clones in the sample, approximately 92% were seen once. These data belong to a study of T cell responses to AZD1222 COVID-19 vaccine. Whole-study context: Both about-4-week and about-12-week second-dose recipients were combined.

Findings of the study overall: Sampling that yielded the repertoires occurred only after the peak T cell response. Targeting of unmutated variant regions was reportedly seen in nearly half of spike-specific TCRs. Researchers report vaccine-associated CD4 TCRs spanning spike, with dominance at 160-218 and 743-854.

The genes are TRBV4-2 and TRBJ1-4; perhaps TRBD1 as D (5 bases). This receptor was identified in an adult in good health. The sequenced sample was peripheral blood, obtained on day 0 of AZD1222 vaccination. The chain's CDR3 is CASSPSGAGPNEKLFF. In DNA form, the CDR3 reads TGTGCCAGCAGCCCCTCCGGGGCAGGGCCTAATGAAAAACTGTTTTTT.